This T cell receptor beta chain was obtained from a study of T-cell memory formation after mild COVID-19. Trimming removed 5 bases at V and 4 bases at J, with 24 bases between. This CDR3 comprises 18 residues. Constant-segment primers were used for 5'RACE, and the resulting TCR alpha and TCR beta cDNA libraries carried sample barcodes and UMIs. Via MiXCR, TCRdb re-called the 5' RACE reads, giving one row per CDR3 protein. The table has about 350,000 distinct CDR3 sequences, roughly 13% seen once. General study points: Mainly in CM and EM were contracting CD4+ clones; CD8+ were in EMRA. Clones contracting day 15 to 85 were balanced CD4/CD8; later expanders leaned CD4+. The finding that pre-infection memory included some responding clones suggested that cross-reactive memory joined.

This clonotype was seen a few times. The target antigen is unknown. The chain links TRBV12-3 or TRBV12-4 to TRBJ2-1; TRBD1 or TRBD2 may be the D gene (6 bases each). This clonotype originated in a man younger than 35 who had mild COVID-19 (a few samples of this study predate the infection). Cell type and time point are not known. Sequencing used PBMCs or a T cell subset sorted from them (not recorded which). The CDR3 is CASSAGLAWGAAYNEQFF. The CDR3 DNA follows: TGTGCCAGCAGTGCTGGCCTAGCCTGGGGGGCGGCTTACAATGAGCAGTTCTTC.